The 20 T cell receptor beta chains reported below all come from one sample, sequenced in a study of sequential checkpoint blockade in melanoma. Assay: immunoSEQ multiplex PCR; the TCRdb copy retains only in-frame clones and omits some. The sample records about 5,100 clones, 75% being singletons. Sample treatment: randomized to nivolumab then ipilimumab (arm A) or the reverse (arm B). The material was CD8+ T cells sorted from blood (inferred from file names), obtained from a patient given nivolumab and ipilimumab in sequence. The receptor source for this set is a human patient with melanoma. Some clones in this sample may be carry-over from other donors' samples.

This clone is medium-sized within its sample. The chain recombines TRBV28 with TRBJ1-1; TRBD1 matches 8 bases. The CDR3 totals 14 residues. CDR1 is MDHEN and CDR2 is SYDVKM in the germline V gene. J was trimmed by 2 bases and V by 5 bases; bases with no gene match: 4. CDR3: CASSTGTGNTEAFF. CDR3 sequence (DNA): TGTGCCAGCAGTACCGGGACAGGTAACACTGAAGCTTTCTTT.

This rearrangement joins TRBV5-1 to TRBJ2-2; 8 nucleotides match TRBD1. Germline CDR1 reads SGHRS; CDR2 reads YFSETQ. There are 12 residues in the CDR3. V was clipped by 4 bases and J by 11 bases; unmatched bases: 4. This CDR3 is CASSHRGDELFF. The CDR3 DNA reads as TGCGCCAGCAGCCACAGGGGGGATGAGCTGTTTTTT.

The gene calls are TRBV19 and TRBJ2-2; TRBD1 aligns across 9 bases. The CDR3 has 12 amino acids. The V gene end was trimmed by 11 bases and the J gene end by 4 bases; junction bases not matched to a gene: 2. Germline CDR1 reads LNHDA; CDR2 reads SQIVND (reference sequence). Written as DNA, the CDR3 is TGTGCCGGGACAGGGATCACCGGGGAGCTGTTTTTT. Its protein product is CAGTGITGELFF.

The chain uses TRBV6-6 and TRBJ2-2, with D possibly being TRBD1 (5 bases). The CDR3 spans 13 residues. Germline-derived CDR1 and CDR2 are MNHNY and SVGAGI (reference sequence). Trimming stripped 6 bases from V and 7 bases from J, with 12 bases between. The CDR3 DNA sequence: TGTGCCAGCAGCAACAGGTTTGGCGGGGAGCTGTTTTTT. This encodes CASSNRFGGELFF.

This chain joins TRBV2 and TRBJ1-5; 12 bases map to TRBD1. The J segment lost 7 bases and the V segment lost 9 bases, leaving 7 bases of the junction unmatched. The germline CDR1 and CDR2 sequences are SNHLY and FYNNEI. The CDR3 runs 14 residues. CDR3 bases: TGTGCCAGGGGGACAGGGGGCGCGAGCCAGCCCCAGCATTTT. Translating it yields CARGTGGASQPQHF.

J is TRBJ1-2 and V is TRBV7-6; unclear D gene. Germline V gene lookup returns CDR1 SGHVS and CDR2 FNYEAQ. Trimming took off 1 base at V and 5 bases at J, with 11 bases between the two ends. The CDR3 loop spans 14 amino acids. The CDR3 DNA reads TGTGCCAGCAGCTTAGGAAACAGCCCATATGGCTACACCTTC. Amino acid sequence: CASSLGNSPYGYTF.

The rearrangement joins TRBV27 to TRBJ2-6; weak D call: TRBD1 (6 bases). The V gene lost 4 bases and the J gene lost 2 bases, with 12 bases spanning the gap. Germline CDR1 reads MNHEY; CDR2 reads SMNVEV (reference sequence). The CDR3 length is 16 residues. The CDR3 reads CASSSNTGPGANVLTF. For the CDR3, the DNA is TGTGCCAGCAGTTCCAACACAGGGCCTGGGGCCAACGTCCTGACTTTC. Variable domain in full (rest from reference TRBV27 and TRBJ2-6): EAQVTQNPRYLITVTGKKLTVTCSQNMNHEYMSWYRQDPGLGLRQIYYSMNVEVTDKGDVPEGYKVSRKEKRNFPLILESPSPNQTSLYFCASSSNTGPGANVLTFGAGSRLTVL.

This clone was seen more than once but under ten times. The chain links TRBV7-9 to TRBJ1-1; TRBD1 is a possible D gene (5 bases). This CDR3 has 13 residues. CDR1 and CDR2 from the germline V gene are SEHNR and FQNEAQ (reference sequence). The ends were cut back, 5 bases at V and 0 bases at J, with 7 bases in the middle. The chain's CDR3 is CASSPGMNTEAFF. CDR3 nucleotides: TGTGCCAGCAGCCCAGGGATGAACACTGAAGCTTTCTTT.

In its sample, this clone was seen a few times. The chain joins TRBV7-7 to TRBJ2-5; tentatively, D is TRBD2 (7 bases). The length of the CDR3 is 15 residues. CDR1 is SSHAT, CDR2 FNYEAQ, per germline (reference sequence). V was cut by 2 bases and J by 5 bases, with 15 bases left in between. CDR3 in DNA: TGTGCCAGCAGCTTAAAACCGGGGGGCCGGGAGACCCAGTACTTC. Its protein product is CASSLKPGGRETQYF.

The V gene is TRBV4-2, the J gene TRBJ2-2, with 8 nucleotides matching TRBD2. The junction had 6 bases not matched to a gene; V was cut back by 4 bases and J by 8 bases. The CDR3 covers 14 residues. Germline CDR1 is LGHNA and CDR2 is YNFKEQ. The CDR3 DNA sequence: TGTGCCAGCAGCCCGAGGACTAGCAATGGGGAGCTGTTTTTT. It codes for CASSPRTSNGELFF.

The chain has TRBV7-8 and TRBJ1-5; no clear D. The V gene lost 6 bases and the J gene lost 4 bases, with 22 bases spanning the gap. The germline gives CDR1 SGHVS, CDR2 FQNEAQ. The length of the CDR3 is 17 residues. This CDR3 is CASSPLAGYLANQPQHF. CDR3 coding DNA: TGTGCCAGCAGTCCTCTGGCGGGGTATCTGGCGAATCAGCCCCAGCATTTT.

The rearrangement links TRBV6-1 to TRBJ1-6; 9 bases fit TRBD1. The CDR3 contains 15 residues. CDR1 is MNHNS and CDR2 is SASEGT in the germline V gene. V shed 7 bases, J shed 7 bases, and the junction held 8 bases outside the gene matches. CDR3 nucleotides: TGTGCCAGCACCCCGGGACAGGGATGGAATTCACCCCTCCACTTT. The encoded protein is CASTPGQGWNSPLHF.

The chain is built from TRBV6-5 and TRBJ2-7; D perhaps matches TRBD2 (6 bases). The germline gives CDR1 MNHEY, CDR2 SVGAGI. Deletions cut 3 bases from V and 3 bases from J, with 9 bases between. CDR3 length equals 13 residues. The CDR3: CASSYTSLYEQYF. The CDR3 coding sequence is TGTGCCAGCAGTTATACTAGCCTCTACGAGCAGTACTTC.

The chain joins TRBV7-9 to TRBJ1-2; 8 bases are shared with TRBD1. V shed 5 bases and J 4 bases; nucleotides not matched to a gene: 9. This CDR3 has 15 amino acids. Germline V gene data show CDR1 as SEHNR and CDR2 as FQNEAQ (reference sequence). CDR3 coding DNA: TGTGCCAGCAGCCCAAGGGCCGGGACAGGCTATGGCTACACCTTC. Translating it yields CASSPRAGTGYGYTF.

Concerning this clone itself: This likely stems from a read error, as it lies one base from a far larger clone. The gene calls are TRBV4-3 and TRBJ1-1; D is uncertain. Trimming removed 4 bases at V and 1 base at J, with 7 bases between. Germline V lookup: CDR1 LGHNA, CDR2 YSLEER. There are 13 residues in the CDR3. The CDR3 protein is CASSPNKNTEAFF. The DNA of the CDR3 is TGCGCCAGCAGCCCTAATAAGAACACTGAAGCTTTCTTT.

The chain joins TRBV30 to TRBJ1-2; D may be TRBD1 (6 bases). The CDR3 has 13 amino acids. The V gene lost 2 bases and the J gene lost 4 bases, with 11 bases spanning the gap. The germline V gene encodes CDR1 GTSNPN and CDR2 SVGIG (reference sequence). CDR3 residues: CAWSSGALYGYTF. CDR3 DNA: TGTGCCTGGAGTTCAGGGGCCCTCTATGGCTACACCTTC.

The CDR3, as DNA: TGCAGCGTTGTGAGGGTTCAAGGATATAGCAATCAGCCCCAGCATTTT. It is translated as CSVVRVQGYSNQPQHF. The J gene is TRBJ1-5, the V gene TRBV29-1, with D unclear. V lost 4 bases, J lost 0 bases, and 16 bases lay in between. CDR3 length equals 16 residues. The germline CDR1 and CDR2 sequences are SQVTM and ANQGSEA.

The genes are TRBV5-1 and TRBJ1-1; D may be TRBD1 (6 bases). The CDR3 covers 17 residues. The germline V gene has CDR1 SGHRS and CDR2 YFSETQ. V was pared by 4 bases and J by 0 bases, with 19 bases between. The CDR3 DNA follows: TGCGCCAGCAGCCATTCGGGACAATCCAGCTTGAACACTGAAGCTTTCTTT. Protein product: CASSHSGQSSLNTEAFF.

The V call is TRBV28, the J call TRBJ1-6, with a possible D match to TRBD1 (6 bases). The germline V and J ends were trimmed by 8 bases and 6 bases, with 20 bases remaining between them. The CDR3 runs to 16 residues. The V gene's germline CDR1 is MDHEN and CDR2 SYDVKM. This CDR3 reads CASSSRAGAGNSPLHF. CDR3 DNA: TGTGCCAGCTCATCACGGGCAGGGGCAGGTAATTCACCCCTCCACTTT.

The chain is built from TRBV7-8 and TRBJ2-2; 14 nucleotides align to TRBD2. Germline V gene data show CDR1 as SGHVS and CDR2 as FQNEAQ. The J segment lost 5 bases and the V segment lost 5 bases, leaving 4 bases of the junction unmatched. CDR3 length equals 16 residues. The CDR3 nucleotides read TGTGCCAGCAGCCCAGGACTAGCGGGGGGTACCGGGGAGCTGTTTTTT. It encodes CASSPGLAGGTGELFF.